This T cell receptor beta chain originates from a study of CXCR3-negative and CXCR3-positive naive CD8 T cells. Study results and limitations: Both naive subsets carried similar amounts of surface CD5, so TCR strength was inferred from TRB CDR3 properties. Compared with CXCR3-negative naive cells, CXCR3-positive naive cells showed more hydrophobic TRB CDR3s.

The sorter processed each CD8+ T cell subset in triplicate at about 300,000 cells apiece. Notes on this clonotype: Its antigen remains unidentified.

Germline V gives CDR1 SQVTM, CDR2 ANQGSEA. The CDR3 consists of 11 residues. cDNA libraries for TRB were generated by 5' RACE incorporating UMI labels. TCRdb re-called the 5' RACE reads; every CDR3 protein appears as one record, without DNA. The listing records around 56,000 distinct CDR3 sequences. The V and J genes are TRBV29-1 and TRBJ2-1. What was sequenced was naive CXCR3- CD8+ T cells from blood. This sample's subset: CD45RO-CCR7+CD27+CD95- naive CD8+ T cells lacking CXCR3 (TNR3-). The receptor was isolated from a human donor in good health. Some clones in this sample may be carry-over from other donors' samples. The CDR3 spells CSVDTYNEQFF.